The 19 T cell receptor beta chains listed next were all sequenced from one sample in a study of identical twins. TCRdb used MiXCR to reprocess the 5' RACE reads, holding one entry per CDR3 protein. Here the sample spans hundreds of thousands of distinct CDR3 sequences, 21% being singletons. The sample was also linked to a second study, of T cells expressing NK-cell markers.

The sequenced material came from PBMCs. The receptors shown here come from a woman aged 18-29 years in good health.

A note on this clonotype: At one end, the junction sequence differs from germline, possibly due to a read error. V and J are TRBV20-1 and TRBJ1-2; 11 positions match TRBD1. Germline lookup yields CDR1 DFQATT and CDR2 SNEGSKA (reference sequence). CDR3 length equals 12 residues. CDR3 residues: CSARLDRGPNPF. The CDR3 coding sequence is TGCAGTGCTAGATTGGACAGGGGGCCCAACCCCTTC.

This clonotype has a handful of counts. This chain links TRBV7-8 with TRBJ2-1; D not resolved. The CDR3 has 14 residues. The germline V gene encodes CDR1 SGHVS and CDR2 FQNEAQ. Trimming left V 5 bases short and J 5 bases short, with 13 bases between. The CDR3 reads CASSPPMGNNEQFF. The DNA for the CDR3 is TGTGCCAGCAGCCCGCCCATGGGCAACAATGAGCAGTTCTTC.

This clonotype was counted between two and nine times. The rearrangement uses TRBV24-1 and TRBJ2-1; D perhaps matches TRBD2 (6 bases). The V end lost 3 bases, the J end lost 12 bases, and 11 bases lay between the germline ends. Germline V gives CDR1 KGHDR, CDR2 SFDVKD. The CDR3 sequence is 12 residues long. The CDR3, as DNA: TGTGCCACCAGTGATGGTGGGGGGAGGCAGTTCTTC. Translation gives CATSDGGGRQFF.

This clonotype was counted only a few times. This sequence joins TRBV12-3 or TRBV12-4 and TRBJ1-5; 7 bases are shared with TRBD1. The CDR3 runs 14 residues. J gave up 4 bases and V 4 bases, and 4 bases lay outside the gene matches. This CDR3 reads CASSWQGGNQPQHF. The CDR3 region has the DNA TGTGCCAGCAGTTGGCAGGGGGGGAATCAGCCCCAGCATTTT.

This sequence joins TRBV7-9 and TRBJ2-1, with 9 bases aligning to TRBD2. Germline V gene lookup returns CDR1 SEHNR and CDR2 FQNEAQ (reference sequence). J gave up 7 bases and V 7 bases, and 5 bases lay outside the gene matches. The CDR3 contains 13 residues. The CDR3 loop is CASTYSGSNEQFF. Here the CDR3 DNA reads TGTGCCAGCACTTATAGCGGGAGTAATGAGCAGTTCTTC.

The rearrangement uses TRBV5-5 and TRBJ2-1; D not resolved. The V and J ends lost 3 bases and 6 bases respectively, with 7 bases between them. Germline values: CDR1 SGHKS, CDR2 YYEKEE (reference sequence). There are 12 residues in the CDR3. CDR3 region: CASSWRVNEQFF. In DNA, the CDR3 is TGTGCCAGCAGCTGGAGAGTCAATGAGCAGTTCTTC.

This clonotype occurred a few times. This chain connects TRBV6-1 to TRBJ2-1; TRBD1 matches 9 bases. The germline CDR1 and CDR2 sequences are MNHNS and SASEGT. The CDR3 length is 15 residues. Trimming removed 6 bases from V and 6 bases from J; junction bases left unmatched: 9. This chain's CDR3 is CASSTQGQGFNEQFF. The CDR3 DNA sequence: TGTGCCAGCAGCACTCAGGGACAGGGATTCAATGAGCAGTTCTTC.

The chain combines TRBV28 with TRBJ2-7, with 8 bases identical to TRBD1. The junction had 7 bases not matched to a gene; V was cut back by 4 bases and J by 2 bases. The germline V gene encodes CDR1 MDHEN and CDR2 SYDVKM. The length of the CDR3 is 15 residues. This CDR3 is CASSSPDRVAYEQYF. The CDR3 coding sequence is TGTGCCAGCAGTTCCCCGGACAGGGTTGCCTACGAGCAGTACTTC.

This clonotype was recorded at least ten times. The genes are TRBV5-1 and TRBJ1-1; D unresolved. V was shortened by 7 bases and J by 2 bases, with 6 bases between the two germline ends. The CDR3 covers 11 residues. CDR1 is SGHRS, CDR2 YFSETQ, per germline. DNA for the CDR3: TGCGCCAGCCTGAGTAACACTGAAGCTTTCTTT. Its translation is CASLSNTEAFF.

This clonotype showed up just a few times. The chain combines TRBV11-2 with TRBJ2-5; a possible D gene is TRBD2 (5 bases). The germline V and J ends were trimmed by 5 bases and 1 base, with 14 bases remaining between them. From germline, CDR1 is SGHAT and CDR2 FQNNGV. The CDR3 extends over 15 amino acids. The CDR3 DNA sequence: TGTGCCAGCAGCCCCGTTTACCGGGGCCAAGAGACCCAGTACTTC. It is translated as CASSPVYRGQETQYF.

This clonotype was seen a handful of times. V gene TRBV7-9 combines with J gene TRBJ2-1, with a possible D match to TRBD1 (6 bases). This CDR3 spans 16 amino acids. Germline CDR1 reads SEHNR; CDR2 reads FQNEAQ (reference sequence). Trimming pared 7 bases from V and 2 bases from J, leaving 18 bases between. CDR3 region: CASTVQTGQTYNEQFF. In DNA form, the CDR3 reads TGTGCCAGCACCGTACAAACAGGGCAGACCTACAATGAGCAGTTCTTC.

The chain links TRBV7-9 to TRBJ2-7; 9 positions agree with TRBD2. The CDR3 runs to 16 residues. Germline loops: CDR1 SEHNR, CDR2 FQNEAQ (reference sequence). V lost 5 bases and J lost 5; bases outside the gene matches: 13. Written as DNA, the CDR3 is TGTGCCAGCAGCCAAGGGGCTAGCGGGAAGTCTGACGAGCAGTACTTC. This sequence encodes CASSQGASGKSDEQYF.

Ten or more counts support this clonotype. J is TRBJ1-3 and V is TRBV5-1; D perhaps matches TRBD1 (6 bases). The CDR3 covers 15 residues. The germline V gene encodes CDR1 SGHRS and CDR2 YFSETQ. V was shortened by 0 bases and J by 4 bases, with 11 bases between the two germline ends. Here the CDR3 DNA reads TGCGCCAGCAGCTTGGCCACAGGGTCAGGAAACACCATATATTTT. Its translation is CASSLATGSGNTIYF.

The table lists this clonotype with a few counts. The chain couples TRBV10-3 to TRBJ2-5; D possibly corresponds to TRBD2 (6 bases). CDR1 is ENHRY, CDR2 SYGVKD, per germline. The length of the CDR3 is 15 residues. V lost 3 bases, J lost 1 base, and 12 bases lay in between. The CDR3 spells CAISDFGGAQETQYF. The CDR3 region has the DNA TGTGCCATCAGTGATTTCGGAGGGGCCCAAGAGACCCAGTACTTC.

This clonotype has more than one count but fewer than ten. The chain uses TRBV20-1 and TRBJ2-7; 7 bases map to TRBD1. Looked up from germline, CDR1 is DFQATT and CDR2 is SNEGSKA (reference sequence). The CDR3 is 14 residues long. With V trimmed by 2 bases and J by 1 base, 5 bases remained unmatched. The CDR3 spells CSARRDSLSYEQYF. CDR3 coding DNA: TGCAGTGCTAGAAGGGACAGCCTATCCTACGAGCAGTACTTC.

The rearrangement links TRBV5-4 to TRBJ2-2, with 7 bases matching TRBD2. Germline V gives CDR1 SGHNT, CDR2 YYREEE (reference sequence). V gave up 3 bases and J gave up 0 bases; unmatched junction bases: 5. The CDR3 covers 16 residues. CDR3 sequence reads: CASSSDTSANTGELFF. CDR3 in DNA: TGTGCCAGCAGCTCAGATACTAGCGCGAACACCGGGGAGCTGTTTTTT.

There are a few counts of this clonotype. The chain has TRBV6-5 and TRBJ2-1; 10 bases match TRBD2. The V and J ends lost 0 bases and 5 bases, in that order; junction bases with no gene match: 10. The CDR3 extends over 18 amino acids. Germline values: CDR1 MNHEY, CDR2 SVGAGI. This chain's CDR3 is CASSYSVGRTSGNNEQFF. In DNA form, the CDR3 reads TGTGCCAGCAGTTACTCGGTAGGAAGGACTAGCGGAAACAATGAGCAGTTCTTC.

This sequence joins TRBV24-1 and TRBJ2-1, with 11 bases matching TRBD1. Germline V gene data show CDR1 as KGHDR and CDR2 as SFDVKD. CDR3 length: 16 residues. The ends lost 6 bases at V and 2 bases at J; junction bases unmatched: 5. CDR3 residues: CATSPGQGVAYNEQFF. CDR3 nucleotides: TGTGCCACCAGTCCGGGACAGGGGGTCGCCTACAATGAGCAGTTCTTC.

This clonotype came up many times. This chain uses TRBV5-1 with TRBJ2-2; no clear D. This CDR3 region has 17 residues. V lost 0 bases to trimming and J lost 4 bases, with 16 bases between them. Germline CDR1 is SGHRS and CDR2 is YFSETQ. CDR3 DNA sequence: TGCGCCAGCAGCTTGGTTCTGGGCGGAACCGTCACCGGGGAGCTGTTTTTT. This translates into CASSLVLGGTVTGELFF.